The table lists the clone carrying this T cell receptor beta chain with many counts. The CDR3 contains 16 residues. Germline CDR1 ENHRY, CDR2 SYGVKD. J gave up 0 bases and V 0 bases, and 4 bases lay outside the gene matches. The sample comes from a study of human T cells and chemical hapten exposure. TCRdb processed the 5' RACE reads anew with MiXCR; each CDR3 protein has one entry. This sample has under 85,000 distinct CDR3 sequences, with under 10% found just once. Researchers extracted total RNA from unfractionated whole blood. The TCR sequence derives from a male donor in good health. V gene TRBV10-3 combines with J gene TRBJ2-7, with 8 positions matching TRBD2. The CDR3 sequence is CAISESSLAVSYEQYF. CDR3 nucleotide sequence: TGTGCCATCAGTGAGTCTTCACTAGCGGTCTCCTACGAGCAGTACTTC.